This is a list of T cell receptor beta chains from one sample in a study of cytomegalovirus exposure and HLA in healthy donors. Produced via immunoSEQ multiplex PCR; TCRdb's table is partial and in-frame only. The repertoire holds 150,000 to 200,000 clones, with around 62% as singletons. Input material: PBMCs. The receptors here all came from a man in his forties in good health and CMV-seronegative. CDR3s include the opening cysteine and the closing phenylalanine or tryptophan. A D gene is named only where the DNA matches it firmly. Clone size appears in some rows only: once, few, many, or a class for an expanded clone.

j_call d_call v_call clone_size cdr3_length cdr3_nt cdr3_aa
TRBJ1-6 - TRBV27 few 17 TGTGCCAGCGGCCCCGGTACGGGGAGCTCCTATAATTCACCCCTCCACTTT CASGPGTGSSYNSPLHF
TRBJ2-7 - TRBV9 - 15 TGTGCCAGCAGTGGAAGGCAGGGCTCACCCTACGAGCAGTACTTC CASSGRQGSPYEQYF
TRBJ2-5 TRBD2 TRBV7-2 - 14 TGTGCCAGCAGCGTTACTAGCGACTTTCGGACCCAGTACTTC CASSVTSDFRTQYF
TRBJ2-7 TRBD2 TRBV9 - 16 TGTGCCAGCAGCGCCACAGGTGGCGGGAGACCCTACGAGCAGTACTTC CASSATGGGRPYEQYF
TRBJ2-7 TRBD2 TRBV19 - 14 TGTGCCAGTACGCGGACTAGCGGCGCCTACGAGCAGTACTTC CASTRTSGAYEQYF
TRBJ2-3 TRBD2 TRBV2 - 16 TGTGCCAGCAGTGAACGGGGAGCGGGGGCGGCAGATACGCAGTATTTT CASSERGAGAADTQYF
TRBJ1-5 - TRBV30 few 15 TGTGCCTGGAGTGTACGAGGGCAGATCAATCAGCCCCAGCATTTT CAWSVRGQINQPQHF
TRBJ1-2 - TRBV13 - 17 TGTGCCAGCAGCTTAGGCCTGATCTCGGCAGGAATTTATGGCTACACCTTC CASSLGLISAGIYGYTF
TRBJ2-2 - TRBV5-1 - 12 TGCGCCAGCAGCCCCCAGGGTGGGGAGCTGTTTTTT CASSPQGGELFF
TRBJ1-3 - TRBV2 few 14 TGTGCCAGCGGTGGGATCTCTCAAACAGACACCATATATTTT CASGGISQTDTIYF
TRBJ2-1 - TRBV18 - 14 TGTGCCAGCTCACCACTTGCAGGATACAATGAGCAGTTCTTC CASSPLAGYNEQFF
TRBJ1-2 TRBD1 TRBV6-5 - 15 TGTGCCAGCAGAACGAAAATGCAGGGGGTACGTGGCTACACCTTC CASRTKMQGVRGYTF
TRBJ2-1 TRBD1 TRBV30 - 13 TGTGCCTGGAGTGTAGGGGGACAGGGGAAGCAGTTCTTC CAWSVGGQGKQFF
TRBJ2-5 TRBD1 TRBV10-3 few 14 TGTGCCATCAGTAAGGACAGGACTGATGTGGCCCAGTACTTC CAISKDRTDVAQYF
TRBJ2-7 TRBD1 TRBV15 - 16 TGTGCCACCAGCAGAGAAATACAGGGGGGACCCTACGAGCAGTACTTC CATSREIQGGPYEQYF
TRBJ2-1 - TRBV19 - 13 TGTGCCAGTAGTATAGCAGGTTTCAATGAGCAGTTCTTC CASSIAGFNEQFF
TRBJ2-3 - TRBV7-7 - 14 TGTGCCAGCAGCGACGGGTCTAGCACAGATACGCAGTATTTT CASSDGSSTDTQYF
TRBJ1-1 TRBD1 TRBV10-3 - 14 TGTGCCATCAGCGGACAGGGAGGAAACACTGAAGCTTTCTTT CAISGQGGNTEAFF
TRBJ1-2 - TRBV14 few 15 TGTGCCAGCAGCCAAGATCGGGGGGATTACCATGGCTACACCTTC CASSQDRGDYHGYTF
TRBJ2-3 - TRBV30 - 15 TGTGCCTGGAGTGTACGGACAGCTAGCACAGATACGCAGTATTTT CAWSVRTASTDTQYF
TRBJ1-2 - TRBV29-1 - 20 TGCAGCGTTGAAGGGGGGGGACTGCGACAGGCGGAGTCTACTAACTATGGCTACACCTTC CSVEGGGLRQAESTNYGYTF
TRBJ2-1 TRBD2 TRBV30 - 19 TGTGCCTGGAGTGTAGGACTAGCGGGGGTCGTCCAGAGAGGCAATGAGCAGTTCTTC CAWSVGLAGVVQRGNEQFF
TRBJ2-7 TRBD2 TRBV6-1 - 15 TGTGCCAGCAGTGAGCGGGGGGCGACTTTTAACGAGCAGTACTTC CASSERGATFNEQYF
TRBJ2-3 - TRBV5-4 - 13 TGTGCCAGCAGCTTATTAGCTACAGATACGCAGTATTTT CASSLLATDTQYF